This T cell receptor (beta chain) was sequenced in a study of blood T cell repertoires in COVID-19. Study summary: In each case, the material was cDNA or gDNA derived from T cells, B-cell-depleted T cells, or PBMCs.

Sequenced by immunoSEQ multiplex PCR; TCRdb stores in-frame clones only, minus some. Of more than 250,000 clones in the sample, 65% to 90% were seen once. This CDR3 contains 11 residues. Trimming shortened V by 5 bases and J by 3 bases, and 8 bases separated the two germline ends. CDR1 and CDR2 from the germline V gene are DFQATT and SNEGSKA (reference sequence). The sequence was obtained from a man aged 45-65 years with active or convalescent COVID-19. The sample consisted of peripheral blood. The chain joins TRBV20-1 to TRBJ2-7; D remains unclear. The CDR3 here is CSAPLNYEQYF. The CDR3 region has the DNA TGCAGTGCTCCTCTAAACTACGAGCAGTACTTC.